This T cell receptor beta chain comes out of a study of graft-versus-host responses after intestinal transplantation. Study-level results: Among recipient marrow samples, GvH clones were found; some appeared first in ileum or blood.

CDR3 size: 14 residues. V was pared by 2 bases and J by 4 bases, with 9 bases between. The germline V gene has CDR1 SGHVS and CDR2 FQNEAQ. The protocol was immunoSEQ multiplex PCR, while the TCRdb copy is restricted to in-frame clones and leaves out a portion. Of tens of thousands of clones detected, about 92% appear once; the ten largest clones hold 1.3%. A word on this clone: The antigen is not known.

The chain employs TRBV7-8 and TRBJ2-1; tentatively, D is TRBD2 (5 bases). The TCR was taken from a human donor who received an intestinal transplant. Here the sequenced sample was unstimulated CD8+ T cells sorted from spleen or lymph node cells, taken before intestinal transplant. CDR3 region: CASSLTGTYNEQFF. The CDR3 coding sequence is TGTGCCAGCAGCTTAACGGGAACTTACAATGAGCAGTTCTTC.